Below are 20 T cell receptor beta chains sequenced from a single sample in a study of T cells in Graves' hyperthyroidism and ophthalmopathy. The source material, RNA transcripts, was used to amplify TCR beta CDR3 regions. With the HTBI primer set, the TCR CDR3 went through a first round of RT-PCR. In TCRdb, the multiplex PCR reads were re-called with MiXCR into one record per CDR3 protein. Of about 290,000 distinct CDR3 sequences in the sample, approximately 19% are singletons; the top ten hold less than 40%. The sample taken for sequencing was blood. The receptors were gathered from a man between 45 and 60 years old with Graves' ophthalmopathy.

This clonotype was seen at least ten times. The V call is TRBV11-3, the J call TRBJ1-5; the D gene is possibly TRBD1 (6 bases). CDR1 and CDR2 (germline): SGHNT, YENEEA. This CDR3 spans 14 amino acids. Trimming took off 5 bases at V and 4 bases at J, with 12 bases between the two ends. The CDR3: CASSPRGANQPQHF. For the CDR3, the DNA is TGTGCCAGCAGCCCGAGGGGGGCGAATCAGCCCCAGCATTTT.

This clonotype was seen at least ten times. The chain carries TRBV11-2 and TRBJ2-1, with D perhaps TRBD2 (6 bases). Germline CDR1 is SGHAT and CDR2 is FQNNGV. This CDR3 has 15 amino acids. Trimming took 0 bases from V and 3 from J, leaving 9 bases between them. CDR3 nucleotides: TGTGCCAGCAGCTTAGAGGGGACTCACTACAATGAGCAGTTCTTC. Translating gives CASSLEGTHYNEQFF.

In its sample, this clonotype was seen many times. This sequence joins TRBV5-1 and TRBJ2-1; D possibly corresponds to TRBD2 (6 bases). Trimming left V 1 base short and J 1 base short, with 9 bases between. Germline V gene sequence: CDR1 SGHRS, CDR2 YFSETQ. This CDR3 has 15 residues. CDR3 bases: TGCGCCAGCAGCTTGAGGCGGGATTCCTACAATGAGCAGTTCTTC. Translation gives CASSLRRDSYNEQFF.

The genes are TRBV28 and TRBJ1-1; a weak D match, TRBD1 (5 bases). V dropped 10 bases and J dropped 11 bases, with 20 bases sitting between them. Germline lookup yields CDR1 MDHEN and CDR2 SYDVKM. The CDR3 length is 12 residues. CDR3 DNA: TGTGCCAACAAGAGGCCAGGGTCTGTCGCTTTCTTT. Protein product: CANKRPGSVAFF.

About this clonotype: A much more abundant neighbour one base away suggests this may be a read error. Likely a read error: the CDR3 ends without its conserved phenylalanine or tryptophan. The chain is built from TRBV9 and TRBJ2-5; D is tentatively TRBD1 or TRBD2 (5 bases each). Trimming stripped 1 base from V and 2 bases from J, with 12 bases between. There are 15 residues in the CDR3. Per germline, CDR1 SGDLS and CDR2 YYNGEE. The CDR3 region has the DNA TGTGCCAGCAGCGTATACGGGGCCCGTCAAGAGACCCAGTACTCC. Protein product: CASSVYGARQETQYS.

This clonotype was counted between two and nine times. The rearrangement links TRBV2 to TRBJ1-5; D not certain. Trimming pared 1 base from V and 6 bases from J, leaving 4 bases between. Germline V lookup: CDR1 SNHLY, CDR2 FYNNEI. CDR3 length equals 12 residues. CDR3 DNA: TGTGCCAGCAGTGAAGTGGGTCAGCCCCAGCATTTT. It translates to CASSEVGQPQHF.

This clonotype has ten or more counts. The V call is TRBV7-3, the J call TRBJ2-3, with TRBD1 as a possible D gene (5 bases). The CDR3 is 14 residues long. Germline values: CDR1 SGHTA, CDR2 FQGTGA. Trimming pared 2 bases from V and 4 bases from J, leaving 10 bases between. The DNA of the CDR3 is TGTGCCAGCAGCTTACAGGGTGGCGCAGATACGCAGTATTTT. This sequence encodes CASSLQGGADTQYF.

This sequence joins TRBV28 and TRBJ1-1; TRBD1 matches at 8 bases. The CDR3 length is 16 residues. J was trimmed by 4 bases and V by 5 bases; bases with no gene match: 12. Germline V lookup: CDR1 MDHEN, CDR2 SYDVKM. CDR3 residues: CASSADREVVGTEAFF. The DNA of the CDR3 is TGTGCCAGCAGTGCGGACAGGGAGGTGGTAGGCACTGAAGCTTTCTTT. The full variable domain, rest sourced from reference TRBV28 and TRBJ1-1, is DVKVTQSSRYLVKRTGEKVFLECVQDMDHENMFWYRQDPGLGLRLIYFSYDVKMKEKGDIPEGYSVSREKKERFSLILESASTNQTSMYLCASSADREVVGTEAFFGQGTRLTVV.

V and J are TRBV19 and TRBJ1-1; possibly TRBD1 for D (5 bases). V was clipped by 3 bases and J by 1 base, with 12 bases between them. This CDR3 comprises 15 residues. Germline loops: CDR1 LNHDA, CDR2 SQIVND (reference sequence). In nucleotides, the CDR3 is TGTGCCAGTAGTATGCAGGGCGGGACGAACACTGAAGCTTTCTTT. Its protein is CASSMQGGTNTEAFF.

The CDR3, as DNA: TGCGCCAGCAGCTTGGGAGACTCACTCTCTCAGCCCCAGCATTTT. Its protein product is CASSLGDSLSQPQHF. The V call is TRBV5-1, the J call TRBJ1-5; no reliable D call. The CDR3 is 15 residues long. The ends were cut back, 0 bases at V and 6 bases at J, with 13 bases in the middle. From germline, CDR1 is SGHRS and CDR2 YFSETQ.

The gene calls are TRBV9 and TRBJ2-2, with D tentatively TRBD2 (6 bases). Trimming pared 0 bases from V and 2 bases from J, leaving 11 bases between. The CDR3 is 16 amino acids. Germline CDR1 and CDR2: SGDLS and YYNGEE. The CDR3 coding sequence is TGTGCCAGCAGCGTAGATTTAGGACTAAACACCGGGGAGCTGTTTTTT. Its protein is CASSVDLGLNTGELFF.

Only a few counts were recorded for this clonotype. The chain uses TRBV6-2 or TRBV6-3 and TRBJ2-1, with a weak D call TRBD1 (6 bases). The CDR3 runs 14 residues. Trimming stripped 7 bases from V and 8 bases from J, with 18 bases between. Germline V gives CDR1 MNHEY, CDR2 SVGEGT. CDR3 bases: TGTGCCAGCAATTTCAGGGGTAATACCCATGAGCAGTTCTTC. Protein product: CASNFRGNTHEQFF.

The chain combines TRBV9 with TRBJ2-3; tentatively, D is TRBD2 (5 bases). The CDR3 spans 14 residues. V was clipped by 2 bases and J by 2 bases, with 9 bases between them. Germline V gene lookup returns CDR1 SGDLS and CDR2 YYNGEE. Here the CDR3 reads CASSVTGLTDTQYF. CDR3 nucleotide sequence: TGTGCCAGCAGCGTTACTGGACTCACAGATACGCAGTATTTT.

This clonotype was picked up a small number of times. The chain couples TRBV6-1 to TRBJ2-3; the D call may be TRBD1 or TRBD2 (6 bases each). The CDR3 spans 17 residues. The germline V gene encodes CDR1 MNHNS and CDR2 SASEGT. With 9 bases removed from V and 0 bases from J, the gap between germline ends came to 22 bases. CDR3 sequence reads: CASGPRGLASSTDTQYF. CDR3 DNA: TGTGCCAGTGGGCCCCGGGGGCTAGCGTCTAGCACAGATACGCAGTATTTT.

The sample holds many counts of this clonotype. The CDR3: CASSPRTGVNYGYTF. The DNA of the CDR3 is TGTGCCAGCAGCCCGCGGACAGGAGTTAACTATGGCTACACCTTC. The V and J genes are TRBV7-8 and TRBJ1-2; 7 positions match TRBD1. This CDR3 is 15 amino acids long. CDR1 and CDR2 (germline): SGHVS, FQNEAQ. Losses at the gene ends were 5 bases for V and 1 base for J; bases not matched to a gene: 7. Full variable domain (rest looked up from reference TRBV7-8 and TRBJ1-2): GAGVSQSPRYKVAKRGQDVALRCDPISGHVSLFWYQQALGQGPEFLTYFQNEAQLDKSGLPSDRFFAERPEGSVSTLKIQRTQQEDSAVYLCASSPRTGVNYGYTFGSGTRLTVV.

CDR3 sequence reads: CASSQATGSRAFF. The DNA for the CDR3 is TGTGCCAGCAGTCAAGCGACAGGGTCCAGGGCTTTCTTT. The J gene is TRBJ1-1, the V gene TRBV5-5; TRBD1 matches at 7 bases. Germline lookup yields CDR1 SGHKS and CDR2 YYEKEE (reference sequence). This CDR3 contains 13 residues. Trimming removed 5 bases from V and 11 bases from J; junction bases left unmatched: 12. The full variable domain, in which reference TRBV5-5 and TRBJ1-1 provide the parts outside the CDR3, is DAGVTQSPTHLIKTRGQQVTLRCSPISGHKSVSWYQQVLGQGPQFIFQYYEKEERGRGNFPDRFSARQFPNYSSELNVNALLLGDSALYLCASSQATGSRAFFGQGTRLTVV.

This clonotype was seen ten or more times. V and J are TRBV11-1 and TRBJ2-7, with TRBD2 identical over 13 bases. Germline V CDR1 and CDR2: SGHAT, FQDESV (reference sequence). The V and J ends lost 4 bases and 7 bases, in that order; junction bases with no gene match: 7. The CDR3 is made up of 15 amino acids. The CDR3 sequence is CASSSLAGGPSEQYF. CDR3 nucleotides: TGTGCCAGCAGCTCACTAGCGGGAGGGCCGTCAGAGCAGTACTTC. The complete variable domain, with remaining parts taken from reference TRBV11-1 and TRBJ2-7, reads EAEVAQSPRYKITEKSQAVAFWCDPISGHATLYWYRQILGQGPELLVQFQDESVVDDSQLPKDRFSAERLKGVDSTLKIQPAELGDSAMYLCASSSLAGGPSEQYFGPGTRLTVT.

There are many counts of this clonotype. The genes are TRBV11-2 and TRBJ2-7; possibly TRBD2 for D (5 bases). The CDR3 runs to 13 residues. V was shortened by 8 bases and J by 6 bases, with 17 bases between the two germline ends. CDR1 and CDR2 from the germline V gene are SGHAT and FQNNGV. CDR3 nucleotide sequence: TGTGCCAGCGGCTCTGCTCTAGCCGGCGAGCAGTACTTC. This sequence encodes CASGSALAGEQYF. The variable domain in full, completed from reference TRBV11-2 and TRBJ2-7, reads EAGVAQSPRYKIIEKRQSVAFWCNPISGHATLYWYQQILGQGPKLLIQFQNNGVVDDSQLPKDRFSAERLKGVDSTLKIQPAKLEDSAVYLCASGSALAGEQYFGPGTRLTVT.

This clonotype was picked up many times. This chain links TRBV5-1 with TRBJ1-1, with D hard to call. The germline gives CDR1 SGHRS, CDR2 YFSETQ. Trimming removed 7 bases at V and 2 bases at J, with 9 bases between. The CDR3 extends over 12 amino acids. CDR3 in DNA: TGCGCCAGCGGGGAGACAAACACTGAAGCTTTCTTT. It encodes CASGETNTEAFF.

The J gene is TRBJ2-7, the V gene TRBV6-5, with D unresolved. CDR3 length: 14 amino acids. Trimming removed 4 bases from V and 2 bases from J, with 12 bases in between. Germline-derived CDR1 and CDR2 are MNHEY and SVGAGI. Here the CDR3 reads CASSSPQKTYEQYF. CDR3 nucleotides: TGTGCCAGCAGTTCGCCACAGAAAACCTACGAGCAGTACTTC.